This TCR beta chain was sequenced in a study of T-cell memory formation after mild COVID-19. Using its own MiXCR run on the 5' RACE reads, TCRdb lists one record per CDR3 protein. The sample includes about 210,000 distinct CDR3 sequences, 10% seen only once; the top ten take around 3.3%. Trimming at V came to 2 bases and at J to 4 bases, leaving 4 bases not matched to a gene. CDR3 length: 16 residues. In germline, CDR1 is SGHAT, CDR2 FQNNGV. This clonotype was seen many times. Sequenced: PBMCs or a T cell subset sorted from them (not recorded which). The gene calls are TRBV11-2 and TRBJ2-2; TRBD2 aligns across 10 bases. This sequence was found in a man aged 18 to 35 who had mild COVID-19 (a few samples of this study predate the infection). Cell type and time point are not known. The CDR3 protein is CASSLLAGAFTGELFF. CDR3 coding DNA: TGTGCCAGCAGCTTACTAGCGGGGGCGTTCACCGGGGAGCTGTTTTTT.